The following is a T cell receptor (beta chain) sequence with its context. The sample originates from a study of blood T cell repertoires in COVID-19. Whole-study context: Whether acute or convalescent, the COVID-19 samples came from the United States, Italy and Spain. T cells, B-cell-depleted T cells, or PBMCs provided the cDNA or gDNA that served as material.

Original handling: By means of reference gene primer amplification, nucleated cell counts were estimated. Produced via immunoSEQ multiplex PCR; TCRdb's table is partial and in-frame only. V and J calls and clone size follow that table, whereas D and trimming were derived from the DNA. The table lists some 240,000 clones, about 80% of them singletons. Symptom resolution, clearance, or two negative PCRs marked donors in Cohort 3 as recovered. This clonotype originated in a man aged 50-59 years who had recovered from COVID-19. The specimen was PBMCs or T cells enriched from blood (not recorded which).

CDR3 region: CASSPTRGRVGEQYF. The CDR3 nucleotides are TGCGCCAGCAGCCCTACCCGGGGGAGGGTAGGGGAGCAGTACTTC. The chain uses TRBV4-1 and TRBJ2-7; TRBD2 aligns across 7 bases. Germline trimming cut 4 bases from V and 7 bases from J; bases unmatched to any gene: 13. Per germline, CDR1 MGHRA and CDR2 YSYEKL. The CDR3 consists of 15 residues.